This passage covers 18 T cell receptor beta chains from one sample sequenced in a study of control samples from healthy donors and cancer patients. Here immunoSEQ multiplex PCR was the method, and the copy in TCRdb shows in-frame clones only, minus some. The sample includes 55,000 to 70,000 clones, 85% to 95% of them seen just once. Material for sequencing was PBMCs. All receptors derive from a man younger than 45 with colorectal cancer.

The V and J genes are TRBV14 and TRBJ1-2; D is undetermined. Germline CDR1 is SGHDN and CDR2 is FVKESK. V lost 4 bases and J lost 2, with 8 bases in between. The CDR3 runs to 13 residues. This chain's CDR3 is CASSPGPNYGYTF. CDR3 coding DNA: TGTGCCAGCAGCCCTGGACCCAACTATGGCTACACCTTC.

This chain joins TRBV24-1 and TRBJ1-2, with 9 bases matching TRBD1. The CDR3 runs to 15 residues. Trimming cost V 2 bases and J 8 bases; bases outside gene matches: 8. From germline, CDR1 is KGHDR and CDR2 SFDVKD. The chain's CDR3 is CATSDSGTGILGYTF. The CDR3 nucleotides read TGTGCCACCAGTGATTCCGGGACAGGGATTTTAGGCTACACCTTC.

The chain combines TRBV7-2 with TRBJ2-2; 12 nucleotides match TRBD2. Trimming cost V 7 bases and J 5 bases; bases outside gene matches: 11. The CDR3 has 17 residues. Looked up from germline, CDR1 is SGHTA and CDR2 is FQGNSA. Here the CDR3 reads CASTRRTSGEGTGELFF. CDR3 sequence (DNA): TGTGCCAGCACGCGTCGGACTAGCGGGGAGGGGACCGGGGAGCTGTTTTTT.

The chain employs TRBV11-2 and TRBJ2-3; TRBD1 matches at 8 bases. The CDR3 runs 18 residues. The J segment lost 0 bases and the V segment lost 5 bases, leaving 13 bases of the junction unmatched. Looked up from germline, CDR1 is SGHAT and CDR2 is FQNNGV. CDR3 DNA: TGTGCCAGCAGCCCCCGGGACAGGCAATATTCTAGCACAGATACGCAGTATTTT. Amino acids: CASSPRDRQYSSTDTQYF.

The chain couples TRBV2 to TRBJ2-2, with TRBD2 as a possible D gene (5 bases). This CDR3 is 16 amino acids long. The germline V gene encodes CDR1 SNHLY and CDR2 FYNNEI. The V end lost 1 base, the J end lost 0 bases, and 9 bases lay between the germline ends. CDR3 in amino acids: CASSEEEVTNTGELFF. In DNA, the CDR3 is TGTGCCAGCAGTGAAGAGGAGGTTACGAACACCGGGGAGCTGTTTTTT.

The rearrangement links TRBV15 to TRBJ2-2; D is undetermined. The germline V and J ends were trimmed by 3 bases and 1 base, with 9 bases remaining between them. The germline gives CDR1 LNHNV, CDR2 YYDKDF (reference sequence). This CDR3 comprises 15 residues. The CDR3 here is CATSSTNRNTGELFF. The CDR3 nucleotides read TGTGCCACCAGCAGTACCAACAGGAACACCGGGGAGCTGTTTTTT.

The rearrangement uses TRBV7-9 and TRBJ2-1; the match to TRBD1 covers 8 bases. CDR1 and CDR2 from the germline V gene are SEHNR and FQNEAQ (reference sequence). Germline trimming cut 5 bases from V and 8 bases from J; bases unmatched to any gene: 11. The CDR3 consists of 15 residues. The CDR3 nucleotides read TGTGCCAGCAGCCCACAGCGACAGGGGATGGATGAGCAGTTCTTC. It encodes CASSPQRQGMDEQFF.

The chain combines TRBV2 with TRBJ1-1; D is uncertain. V lost 10 bases to trimming and J lost 3 bases, with 12 bases between them. CDR1 and CDR2 from the germline V gene are SNHLY and FYNNEI. This CDR3 contains 12 residues. The CDR3 coding sequence is TGTGCCACCGCTGGGCGGCACACTGAAGCTTTCTTT. Translated, it gives CATAGRHTEAFF.

This clone showed up just once. The CDR3: CAWHLWTDGGYTF. Written as DNA, the CDR3 is TGTGCCTGGCACCTCTGGACAGATGGTGGCTACACCTTC. The chain combines TRBV30 with TRBJ1-2, with D tentatively TRBD1 (6 bases). The CDR3 is made up of 13 amino acids. V was clipped by 5 bases and J by 7 bases, with 17 bases between them. CDR1 and CDR2 from the germline V gene are GTSNPN and SVGIG (reference sequence).

The chain combines TRBV5-4 with TRBJ1-1; D is unresolved. The CDR3 has 11 residues. CDR1 SGHNT and CDR2 YYREEE come from the germline V gene (reference sequence). V shed 0 bases and J shed 4 bases, with 1 base lying between them. CDR3 amino acids: CASSLATEAFF. For the CDR3, the DNA is TGTGCCAGCAGCTTGGCCACTGAAGCTTTCTTT.

The V gene is TRBV12-3 or TRBV12-4, the J gene TRBJ1-6, with D perhaps TRBD1 (6 bases). The V end lost 10 bases, the J end lost 9 bases, and 13 bases lay between the germline ends. This CDR3 has 12 amino acids. CDR3: CATRQGTSPLHF. In DNA form, the CDR3 reads TGTGCCACCCGTCAGGGGACTTCACCCCTCCACTTT.

The chain couples TRBV18 to TRBJ1-5; unclear D gene. The ends were cut back, 2 bases at V and 5 bases at J, with 13 bases in the middle. This CDR3 comprises 15 residues. Germline CDR1 KGHSH, CDR2 LQKENI. CDR3 in amino acids: CASSPGTGSHQPQHF. CDR3 nucleotide sequence: TGTGCCAGCTCACCAGGAACCGGGAGCCATCAGCCCCAGCATTTT.

This chain joins TRBV12-3 or TRBV12-4 and TRBJ2-1; D gene ambiguous. The CDR3 covers 13 residues. V was trimmed by 6 bases and J by 6 bases, leaving 12 bases between them. This chain's CDR3 is CASRLFQSNEQFF. The CDR3 DNA follows: TGTGCCAGCAGGTTATTTCAGAGCAATGAGCAGTTCTTC.

CDR3 residues: CASSPSTVRGGYTF. The CDR3 bases are TGTGCCAGCAGTCCATCGACCGTAAGGGGAGGCTACACCTTC. The V and J genes are TRBV6-6 and TRBJ1-2; perhaps TRBD1 as D (5 bases). This CDR3 region has 14 residues. The V gene lost 5 bases and the J gene lost 8 bases, with 18 bases spanning the gap. Germline values: CDR1 MNHNY, CDR2 SVGAGI (reference sequence).

This clone was recorded only once. The gene calls are TRBV18 and TRBJ1-1; D possibly corresponds to TRBD1 (6 bases). Trimming pared 3 bases from V and 5 bases from J, leaving 13 bases between. Germline V gene lookup returns CDR1 KGHSH and CDR2 LQKENI. The length of the CDR3 is 14 residues. CDR3 loop: CASSPDFDRTEAFF. CDR3 DNA sequence: TGTGCCAGCTCACCGGACTTTGACAGGACTGAAGCTTTCTTT.

This sequence joins TRBV7-2 and TRBJ2-1, with D hard to call. CDR3 size: 12 residues. Germline V gene sequence: CDR1 SGHTA, CDR2 FQGNSA. Trimming removed 6 bases at V and 10 bases at J, with 13 bases between. DNA for the CDR3: TGTGCCAGCAGATATGCGGTTGGCGAGCAGTTCTTC. Protein: CASRYAVGEQFF.

This clone showed up just once. The chain employs TRBV30 and TRBJ1-3, with D perhaps TRBD1 (5 bases). V lost 0 bases and J 0 bases, leaving 6 bases between the germline ends. The CDR3 runs to 14 residues. The germline V gene encodes CDR1 GTSNPN and CDR2 SVGIG (reference sequence). CDR3 sequence (DNA): TGTGCCTGGAGTGTCGGGGCCTCTGGAAACACCATATATTTT. It yields the protein CAWSVGASGNTIYF.

The chain recombines TRBV20-1 with TRBJ1-3; D uncertain. Trimming pared 5 bases from V and 0 bases from J, leaving 8 bases between. Germline loops: CDR1 DFQATT, CDR2 SNEGSKA (reference sequence). The CDR3 length is 13 residues. CDR3 DNA sequence: TGCAGTGCTGGTGTCAGCTCTGGAAACACCATATATTTT. It encodes CSAGVSSGNTIYF.